This T cell receptor (beta chain) was obtained from a study of blood T cell repertoires in COVID-19. Study in general: The United States, Italy and Spain provided the acute and convalescent COVID-19 samples. PBMCs, B-cell-depleted T cells, or T cells provided the cDNA or gDNA that made up the material.

Original methodology: Amplified reference gene primers provided the basis for estimating nucleated cell counts. The repertoire was sequenced with immunoSEQ multiplex PCR; TCRdb's copy has only in-frame clones and lacks some. That table is the source of V, J and clone size, and D and trimming were worked out from the DNA. The table records more than 200,000 clones, 65% to 85% of them present only once. CDR1 is MGHRA, CDR2 YSYEKL, per germline. Trimming at V came to 0 bases and at J to 4 bases, leaving 10 bases not matched to a gene. The CDR3 covers 17 residues. The receptor's source is a woman aged 40-49 years with active or convalescent COVID-19. The material sequenced was peripheral blood. This rearrangement joins TRBV4-1 to TRBJ1-2; TRBD1 matches 8 bases. The CDR3 spells CASSQDEGDRTRYGYTF. The CDR3 DNA reads TGCGCCAGCAGCCAAGATGAAGGGGACAGGACGCGCTATGGCTACACCTTC.